This T cell receptor beta chain was sequenced during a study of blood T cell repertoires in COVID-19. At the level of the study: The United States, Italy and Spain supplied acute and convalescent COVID-19 samples. From T cells, B-cell-depleted T cells, or PBMCs came the material, which was cDNA or gDNA.

This CDR3 is 12 amino acids long. CDR1 SGDLS and CDR2 YYNGEE come from the germline V gene. V was clipped by 2 bases and J by 10 bases, with 10 bases between them. As processed by the authors: The authors estimated nucleated cell counts from reference gene primer amplification. Generated by immunoSEQ multiplex PCR, the TCRdb table keeps only in-frame clones and is missing some. Clone size and V and J calls were adopted from that table, with D and trimming inferred from the DNA. The sample lists over 45,000 clones, 75% to 85% occurring once. What was sequenced was peripheral blood. This TCR was recovered from a man aged 40-55 years with acute or convalescent COVID-19. The V call is TRBV9, the J call TRBJ2-1; D not resolved. Here the CDR3 DNA reads TGTGCCAGCAGCGTGTCTTTCGGGGAGCAGTTCTTC. It specifies CASSVSFGEQFF.